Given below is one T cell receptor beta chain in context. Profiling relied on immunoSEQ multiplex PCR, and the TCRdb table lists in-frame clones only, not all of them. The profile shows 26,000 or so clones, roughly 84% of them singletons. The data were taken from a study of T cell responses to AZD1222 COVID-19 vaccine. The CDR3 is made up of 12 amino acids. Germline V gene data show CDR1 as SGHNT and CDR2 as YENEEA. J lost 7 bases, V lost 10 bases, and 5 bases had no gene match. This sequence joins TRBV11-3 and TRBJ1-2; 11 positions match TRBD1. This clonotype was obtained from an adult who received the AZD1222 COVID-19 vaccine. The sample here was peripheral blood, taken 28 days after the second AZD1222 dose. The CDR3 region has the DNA TGTGCCACCTCGGACAGGGGGCTTGGCTACACCTTC. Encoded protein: CATSDRGLGYTF.